This is a list of T cell receptor beta chains from one sample in a study of blood T cell repertoires in COVID-19. Some clones are missing from TCRdb's copy, which holds only in-frame ones; the method was immunoSEQ multiplex PCR. The sample records over 450,000 clones, approximately 89% being singletons. The sequencing sample was made of peripheral blood. These receptors were obtained from a young man with COVID-19, enrolled during active disease. CDR3s include the opening cysteine and the closing phenylalanine or tryptophan. The D gene is left open where the match is weak. Size is stated for part of the rows, as once, few or many counts, or as a class when the clone is expanded.

cdr3_aa,cdr3_nt,v_call,j_call,d_call,clone_size
CASSRLHSGVDYEQYF,TGTGCCAGCAGCCGACTACATAGCGGGGTCGACTACGAGCAGTACTTC,TRBV3-1/TRBV3-2,TRBJ2-7,TRBD2,many
CASTRVSDSPYEQYF,TGCGCCAGCACCAGAGTATCCGACAGCCCGTACGAGCAGTACTTC,TRBV10-1,TRBJ2-7,.,.
CASSDWTEAFF,TGTGCCAGCAGTGATTGGACAGAAGCTTTCTTT,TRBV2,TRBJ1-1,.,few
CASSTRQVANYGYTF,TGTGCCAGTAGTACACGACAGGTGGCTAACTATGGCTACACCTTC,TRBV19,TRBJ1-2,.,.
CASSLVRGSTGELFF,TGTGCCAGCAGCTTAGTGCGGGGGAGCACCGGGGAGCTGTTTTTT,TRBV7-2,TRBJ2-2,TRBD2,.
CASSPHRSGGADTQYF,TGTGCCAGCAGCCCACACCGAAGCGGGGGGGCGGATACGCAGTATTTT,TRBV7-9,TRBJ2-3,TRBD2,.
CASSLAGERTDTQYF,TGTGCCAGCAGCTTAGCGGGAGAGCGCACAGATACGCAGTATTTT,TRBV13,TRBJ2-3,.,.
CASSPFTGTGAYEQYF,TGTGCCAGCAGCCCCTTCACCGGGACAGGGGCCTACGAGCAGTACTTC,TRBV9,TRBJ2-7,TRBD1,.
CASSPRQGGRDEQYF,TGTGCCAGCTCACCCAGACAGGGCGGAAGGGACGAGCAGTACTTC,TRBV18,TRBJ2-7,TRBD1,.
CASSLAPGQETQYF,TGTGCCAGCAGCTTAGCGCCGGGACAAGAGACCCAGTACTTC,TRBV7-8,TRBJ2-5,.,.
CASRSNRGRTEAFF,TGTGCCAGCAGGTCGAACAGGGGGCGTACTGAAGCTTTCTTT,TRBV11-2,TRBJ1-1,TRBD1,.
CASSQLGSYGYTF,TGTGCCAGCAGCCAGCTGGGGAGCTATGGCTACACCTTC,TRBV11-2,TRBJ1-2,.,few
CASGGTSRAQETQYF,TGTGCCAGCGGGGGGACTAGCCGGGCCCAAGAGACCCAGTACTTC,TRBV2,TRBJ2-5,TRBD2,.
CASSYGSEADTQYF,TGTGCCAGCAGCTATGGATCGGAGGCCGATACGCAGTATTTT,TRBV7-9,TRBJ2-3,.,.
CATSRGAGTYNEQFF,TGTGCCACCAGCAGAGGAGCGGGAACCTACAATGAGCAGTTCTTC,TRBV15,TRBJ2-1,TRBD2,.
CASSRTGNQPQHF,TGTGCCAGCAGTAGGACAGGCAATCAGCCCCAGCATTTT,TRBV2,TRBJ1-5,.,.
CASSEAWGGLNEKLFF,TGTGCCAGCAGTGAAGCGTGGGGGGGCCTTAATGAAAAACTGTTTTTT,TRBV6-1,TRBJ1-4,.,.
CASSFGSRDGYTF,TGTGCCAGCAGCTTCGGCTCGAGGGATGGCTACACCTTC,TRBV11-3,TRBJ1-2,.,.
CASSYSRATDYGYTF,TGTGCCAGCAGTTACTCGAGGGCCACGGACTATGGCTACACCTTC,TRBV6-5,TRBJ1-2,.,.
CASSFVLAGEWSTDTQYF,TGTGCCAGCAGCTTTGTCCTAGCGGGAGAATGGAGCACAGATACGCAGTATTTT,TRBV7-9,TRBJ2-3,TRBD2,.
CASSRPGQGAYEQYF,TGTGCCAGCAGCCGTCCGGGACAGGGGGCCTACGAGCAGTACTTC,TRBV5-6,TRBJ2-7,TRBD1,.
CASSEAPVRSTDTQYF,TGTGCCAGCAGTGAAGCGCCAGTTCGTAGCACAGATACGCAGTATTTT,TRBV2,TRBJ2-3,.,.
CASMKGLTNTGELFF,TGTGCCAGCATGAAGGGGCTAACGAACACCGGGGAGCTGTTTTTT,TRBV2,TRBJ2-2,.,.
CASSLEQNHNEQFF,TGTGCCAGCAGCTTAGAACAGAACCACAATGAGCAGTTCTTC,TRBV11-3,TRBJ2-1,.,once
CASSLGGGGHAHNEQFF,TGTGCCAGCAGCTTAGGGGGCGGGGGACACGCACACAATGAGCAGTTCTTC,TRBV7-8,TRBJ2-1,.,.
CASSADASYEQYF,TGCGCCAGCAGCGCGGATGCGTCCTACGAGCAGTACTTC,TRBV5-1,TRBJ2-7,.,.
CASSHPRTGTYNEQFF,TGCGCCAGCAGCCACCCAAGGACAGGGACCTACAATGAGCAGTTCTTC,TRBV4-1,TRBJ2-1,TRBD1,.
CATSRDHGGEDQETQYF,TGTGCCACCAGCAGAGATCATGGGGGGGAAGACCAAGAGACCCAGTACTTC,TRBV15,TRBJ2-5,TRBD2,.
CASRFGLAAWDTQYF,TGTGCCAGCAGGTTCGGACTAGCGGCCTGGGATACGCAGTATTTT,TRBV28,TRBJ2-3,TRBD2,.
CASSLSSGTSRGEQFF,TGTGCCAGCAGCTTATCCTCCGGGACTAGCAGGGGTGAGCAGTTCTTC,TRBV7-6,TRBJ2-1,TRBD2,.
CASSFGQGTQETQYF,TGCGCCAGCAGCTTTGGGCAGGGAACACAAGAGACCCAGTACTTC,TRBV5-1,TRBJ2-5,.,.